This is a list of T cell receptor beta chains from one sample in a study of cytomegalovirus exposure and HLA in healthy donors. Using immunoSEQ multiplex PCR, the repertoire was profiled, and TCRdb retains in-frame clones only, with some absent. Of around 100,000 clones in the sample, around 80% were seen once. The sequenced sample was PBMCs. The receptor set was obtained from a male donor in good health and CMV-seropositive. The conserved cysteine and the conserved F or W are not part of the CDR3 here. Part of the rows lack a size; the others show once, few, many or a class for expanded clones.

V | size | CDR3
TRBV27 | - | ASSFNRGYEQY
TRBV5-6 | - | ASSLVGRAQETQY
TRBV5-1 | - | ASSAEAGVRTDTQY
TRBV27 | - | ASRTLRGSNQPQH
TRBV6-4 | - | ASSRIRGEKLF
TRBV7-3 | - | ASSGGQGSTGELF
TRBV2 | once | ASSPEGVAGWLLADTQY
TRBV6-1 | - | ASSYPGTADGYT
TRBV28 | - | ASSPHSTGMNTEAF
TRBV7-3 | - | ASRQTGPPLYGYT
TRBV28 | - | ASSGQSATNEKLF
TRBV2 | - | ASRTSGGAYEQY
TRBV27 | - | ASSLYAGALNEKLF
TRBV19 | - | ASTLGVGGRADEQF
TRBV15 | - | ATSRGGGSNQPQH
TRBV6-5 | - | ASSIGASQETQY
TRBV7-2 | - | ASSLGQGIYEQY
TRBV5-1 | - | ASRRGPSTDTQY
TRBV7-7 | - | ASSLGQLSTDTQY
TRBV10-2 | few | ASSEFLYEQY
TRBV11-2 | - | ASSLEPQNSGNTIY
TRBV7-3 | - | ASSFLGLSTDTQY
TRBV19 | - | ASSGQKYGYT
TRBV7-9 | - | ASSSLPDRDAGEQY
TRBV19 | once | ASRNSGTHYEQY
TRBV27 | - | ASSLRTSWGPGDNEQF
TRBV27 | - | ASSYGTSGTYEQY
TRBV10-1 | - | ASSPRQGWRANEQF
TRBV28 | - | ASSFLSGPRVGEKLF
TRBV5-1 | once | ASSPRTERRYEQY
TRBV28 | once | ASSLSGGVDSPLH
TRBV6-6 | - | ASSYSYSDTQY
TRBV19 | - | ASSPLTGWNTEAF
TRBV15 | - | ATSRDRFGNEQF
TRBV28 | - | ASSNGGTGNTIY
TRBV2 | - | ASSERGNTGELF
TRBV7-2 | - | ASSFPDGATDADTQY
TRBV7-2 | - | ASSLEWLDYSTADTQY
TRBV13 | many | ASSSLTGTAIDPGANVLT
TRBV5-8 | once | ASRTGTANTEAF
TRBV9 | - | ASGPGVTEAF
TRBV7-9 | - | ASSRGTSTDTQY
TRBV5-4 | - | ASSFGQEETQY
TRBV6-1 | - | ASSDWGRADTEAF
TRBV19 | - | ASSTRLAGDEQF
TRBV28 | - | ASSVPGGGNQPQH
TRBV5-1 | once | ASSLGAGTSKETQY
TRBV7-9 | - | ASSGGGTSGSFNEQF
TRBV5-6 | once | ASSFPGTGSYEQY
TRBV5-1 | - | ASTRTGGVLGTGELF
TRBV27 | - | ASSFSGRDSPLH
TRBV5-1 | - | ASSPAGGNTDTQY
TRBV29-1 | - | SSRASGTDEQF
TRBV29-1 | - | SVGEAYEQY
TRBV30 | - | AWTLGARPETQY
TRBV28 | - | ATGTGDQPQH
TRBV2 | - | ASGQGGFWQY
TRBV11-1 | - | ASSTRDRQYNEQF
TRBV10-3 | - | AISGAGGENEQF
TRBV28 | - | ASSILAGGMNNEQF